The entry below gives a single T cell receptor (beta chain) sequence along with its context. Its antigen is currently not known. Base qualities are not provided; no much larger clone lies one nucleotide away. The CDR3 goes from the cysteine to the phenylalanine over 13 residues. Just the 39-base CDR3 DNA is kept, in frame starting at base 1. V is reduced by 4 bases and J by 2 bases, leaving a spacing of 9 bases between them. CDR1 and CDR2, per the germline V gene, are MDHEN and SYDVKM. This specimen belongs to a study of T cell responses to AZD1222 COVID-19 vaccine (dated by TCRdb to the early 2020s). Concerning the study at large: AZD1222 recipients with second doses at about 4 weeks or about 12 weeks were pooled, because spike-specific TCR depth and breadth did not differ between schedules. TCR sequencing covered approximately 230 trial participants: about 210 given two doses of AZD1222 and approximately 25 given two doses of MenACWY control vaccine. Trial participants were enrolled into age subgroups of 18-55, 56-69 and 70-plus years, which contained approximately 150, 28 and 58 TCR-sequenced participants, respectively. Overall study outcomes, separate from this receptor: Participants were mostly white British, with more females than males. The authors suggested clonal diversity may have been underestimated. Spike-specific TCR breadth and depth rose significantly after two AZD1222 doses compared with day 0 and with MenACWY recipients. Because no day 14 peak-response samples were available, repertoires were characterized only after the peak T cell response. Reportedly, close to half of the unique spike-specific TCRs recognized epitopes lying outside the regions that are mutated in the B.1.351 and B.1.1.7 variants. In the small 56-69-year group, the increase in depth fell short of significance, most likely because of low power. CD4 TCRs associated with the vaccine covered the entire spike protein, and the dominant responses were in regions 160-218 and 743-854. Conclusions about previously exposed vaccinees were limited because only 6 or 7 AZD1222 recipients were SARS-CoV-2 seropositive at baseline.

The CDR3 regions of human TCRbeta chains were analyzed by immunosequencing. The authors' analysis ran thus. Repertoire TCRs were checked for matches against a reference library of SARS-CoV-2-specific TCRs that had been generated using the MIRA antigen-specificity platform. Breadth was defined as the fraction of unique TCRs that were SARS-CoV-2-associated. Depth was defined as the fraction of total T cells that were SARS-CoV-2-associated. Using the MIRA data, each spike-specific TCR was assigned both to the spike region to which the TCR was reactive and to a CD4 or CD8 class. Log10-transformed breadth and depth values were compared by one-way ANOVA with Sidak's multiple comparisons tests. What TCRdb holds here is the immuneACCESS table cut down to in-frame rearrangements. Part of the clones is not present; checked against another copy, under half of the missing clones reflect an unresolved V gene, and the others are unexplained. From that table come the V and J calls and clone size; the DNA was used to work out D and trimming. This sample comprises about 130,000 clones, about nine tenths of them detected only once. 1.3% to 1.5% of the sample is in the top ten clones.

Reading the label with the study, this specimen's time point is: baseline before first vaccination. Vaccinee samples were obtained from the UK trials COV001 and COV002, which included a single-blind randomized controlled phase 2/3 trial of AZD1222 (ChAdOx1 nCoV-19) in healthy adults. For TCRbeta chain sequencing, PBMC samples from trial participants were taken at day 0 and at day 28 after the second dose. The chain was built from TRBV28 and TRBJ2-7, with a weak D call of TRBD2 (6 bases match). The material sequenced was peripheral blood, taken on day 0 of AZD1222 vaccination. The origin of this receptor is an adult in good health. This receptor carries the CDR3 CASSSAGTYEQYF. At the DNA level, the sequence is TGTGCCAGCAGTTCGGCGGGGACCTACGAGCAGTACTTC.